The 20 T cell receptor beta chains reported below all come from one sample, sequenced in a study of control samples from healthy donors and cancer patients. Method: immunoSEQ multiplex PCR; TCRdb's copy keeps in-frame clones and lacks some. The sample consists of just under 60,000 clones, 92% of them appearing once. Sequencing was done on a sample of PBMCs. These receptors were collected from a middle-aged man with colorectal cancer.

The chain carries TRBV27 and TRBJ2-7, with D maybe TRBD1 (8 bases). Germline loops: CDR1 MNHEY, CDR2 SMNVEV (reference sequence). V was shortened by 5 bases and J by 3 bases, with 17 bases between the two germline ends. There are 15 residues in the CDR3. DNA of the CDR3: TGTGCCAGCAGTCCCCACAGGGGGGAGGGCTACGAGCAGTACTTC. Its translation: CASSPHRGEGYEQYF.

The CDR3 bases are TGTGCCAGCAGTATGAGAACTATGGACCGACTAGGAGAGACCCAGTACTTC. This translates into CASSMRTMDRLGETQYF. V is TRBV6-2 or TRBV6-3 and J is TRBJ2-5; possibly TRBD2 for D (6 bases). Germline V gives CDR1 MNHEY, CDR2 SVGEGT. The CDR3 totals 17 residues. Trimming cost V 5 bases and J 4 bases, with 23 bases left between them.

The rearrangement links TRBV3-1 (or the pseudogene TRBV3-2) to TRBJ1-5, with a weak D call TRBD1 (6 bases). Looked up from germline, CDR1 is LGHDT and CDR2 is YNNKEL (reference sequence). This CDR3 is 13 amino acids long. V shed 1 base and J shed 5 bases, with 6 bases lying between them. This CDR3 is CASSQGQDQPQHF. The CDR3 DNA follows: TGTGCCAGCAGCCAAGGACAGGATCAGCCCCAGCATTTT.

The chain is built from TRBV27 and TRBJ2-1; the D is unclear. The CDR3 totals 12 residues. Looked up from germline, CDR1 is MNHEY and CDR2 is SMNVEV (reference sequence). The V end lost 3 bases, the J end lost 8 bases, and 8 bases lay between the germline ends. For the CDR3, the DNA is TGTGCCAGCAGTTTTTTCCCCTATGAGCAGTTCTTC. It is translated as CASSFFPYEQFF.

The chain's CDR3 is CASSLRRVSSTDTQYF. DNA of the CDR3: TGTGCCAGCAGCTTGAGGAGGGTGAGCAGCACAGATACGCAGTATTTT. This chain joins TRBV5-6 and TRBJ2-3; D perhaps matches TRBD2 (6 bases). Trimming left V 1 base short and J 0 bases short, with 12 bases between. Germline V gene data show CDR1 as SGHDT and CDR2 as YYEEEE. This CDR3 has 16 residues.

This clone occurred once. The genes are TRBV7-9 and TRBJ1-6; D remains ambiguous. The V end lost 1 base, the J end lost 10 bases, and 11 bases lay between the germline ends. The germline V gene encodes CDR1 SEHNR and CDR2 FQNEAQ (reference sequence). This CDR3 contains 14 residues. The CDR3 sequence is CASSLGQLPSPLHF. In DNA form, the CDR3 reads TGTGCCAGCAGCTTAGGTCAACTCCCCTCACCCCTCCACTTT.

The CDR3 loop is CASSEYTGGGEAFF. The CDR3 DNA reads TGTGCCAGCAGTGAGTACACGGGTGGGGGTGAAGCTTTCTTT. V is TRBV2 and J is TRBJ1-1; weak D call: TRBD1 (5 bases). The CDR3 is made up of 14 amino acids. CDR1 SNHLY and CDR2 FYNNEI come from the germline V gene. V lost 3 bases and J 7 bases, leaving 15 bases between the germline ends. The full variable domain, its missing parts supplied by reference TRBV2 and TRBJ1-1, is EPEVTQTPSHQVTQMGQEVILRCVPISNHLYFYWYRQILGQKVEFLVSFYNNEISEKSEIFDDQFSVERPDGSNFTLKIRSTKLEDSAMYFCASSEYTGGGEAFFGQGTRLTVV.

The chain links TRBV18 to TRBJ1-1; TRBD1 agrees at 7 bases. The ends lost 3 bases at V and 4 bases at J; junction bases unmatched: 5. The germline V gene encodes CDR1 KGHSH and CDR2 LQKENI. The CDR3 consists of 14 residues. The CDR3 loop reads CASSPRGLITEAFF. CDR3 coding DNA: TGTGCCAGCTCACCGAGGGGGCTGATCACTGAAGCTTTCTTT. Complete variable domain (other parts from reference TRBV18 and TRBJ1-1): NAGVMQNPRHLVRRRGQEARLRCSPMKGHSHVYWYRQLPEEGLKFMVYLQKENIIDESGMPKERFSAEFPKEGPSILRIQQVVRGDSAAYFCASSPRGLITEAFFGQGTRLTVV.

The CDR3 DNA is TGTGCCAGCATGGGTTATGGGAATTCACCCCTCCACTTT. This gives the protein CASMGYGNSPLHF. This chain connects TRBV2 to TRBJ1-6; D remains unclear. V was clipped by 7 bases and J by 7 bases, with 11 bases between them. The CDR3 is made up of 13 amino acids. Germline values: CDR1 SNHLY, CDR2 FYNNEI.

J is TRBJ2-1 and V is TRBV11-2; 8 bases are a match to TRBD1. CDR3 length: 16 residues. V shed 5 bases and J 9 bases; nucleotides not matched to a gene: 15. The V gene's germline CDR1 is SGHAT and CDR2 FQNNGV. CDR3 coding DNA: TGTGCCAGCAGCACTTGGACAGGGCGGGCAGCAGCTGAGCAGTTCTTC. It specifies CASSTWTGRAAAEQFF. Combining the CDR3 with reference TRBV11-2 and TRBJ2-1 gives the whole variable domain EAGVAQSPRYKIIEKRQSVAFWCNPISGHATLYWYQQILGQGPKLLIQFQNNGVVDDSQLPKDRFSAERLKGVDSTLKIQPAKLEDSAVYLCASSTWTGRAAAEQFFGPGTRLTVL.

In this sample, this clone turned up once. This chain links TRBV4-3 with TRBJ2-3; TRBD2 matches 15 bases. Germline assignment: CDR1 LGHNA and CDR2 YSLEER. The CDR3 extends over 17 amino acids. Trimming cost V 4 bases and J 6 bases; bases outside gene matches: 8. The CDR3 loop reads CASSPGLAGGAWDTQYF. CDR3 DNA: TGCGCCAGCAGCCCCGGACTAGCGGGGGGGGCCTGGGATACGCAGTATTTT.

This rearrangement joins TRBV5-4 to TRBJ2-3; D is uncertain. Trimming took off 3 bases at V and 6 bases at J, with 8 bases between the two ends. This CDR3 contains 12 residues. In germline, CDR1 is SGHNT, CDR2 YYREEE (reference sequence). This chain's CDR3 is CASSSGMDTQYF. The CDR3 nucleotides are TGTGCCAGCAGCTCAGGCATGGATACGCAGTATTTT.

The chain links TRBV6-5 to TRBJ1-4; no definite D call. Germline V gene data show CDR1 as MNHEY and CDR2 as SVGAGI. This CDR3 region has 15 residues. The V gene lost 5 bases and the J gene lost 3 bases, with 13 bases spanning the gap. As DNA, the CDR3 is TGTGCCAGCAGTCAACCAGGATTCGCTAATGAAAAACTGTTTTTT. This sequence encodes CASSQPGFANEKLFF.

The chain links TRBV3-1 (or the pseudogene TRBV3-2) to TRBJ1-1; 11 bases fit TRBD1. Germline V gives CDR1 LGHDT, CDR2 YNNKEL (reference sequence). The CDR3 spans 15 residues. Trimming took 4 bases from V and 4 from J; bases not matched to a gene: 5. The CDR3: CASSLLGTGGTEAFF. The CDR3 coding sequence is TGTGCCAGCAGCCTTCTTGGGACAGGGGGCACTGAAGCTTTCTTT.

This chain connects TRBV12-3 or TRBV12-4 to TRBJ1-5, with unresolved D. This CDR3 has 13 amino acids. The V end lost 3 bases, the J end lost 5 bases, and 8 bases lay between the germline ends. The CDR3 is CASSLRRDQPQHF. DNA of the CDR3: TGTGCCAGCAGTTTGAGGAGGGATCAGCCCCAGCATTTT.

The chain carries TRBV7-7 and TRBJ2-1; TRBD2 might be the D (6 bases). Germline CDR1 and CDR2: SSHAT and FNYEAQ (reference sequence). The CDR3 contains 15 residues. V was pared by 5 bases and J by 0 bases, with 11 bases between. In nucleotides, the CDR3 is TGTGCCAGCAGCCGGGCGGGAAGCTCCTACAATGAGCAGTTCTTC. It is translated as CASSRAGSSYNEQFF. Complete variable domain (other parts from reference TRBV7-7 and TRBJ2-1): GAGVSQSPRYKVTKRGQDVTLRCDPISSHATLYWYQQALGQGPEFLTYFNYEAQPDKSGLPSDRFSAERPEGSISTLTIQRTEQRDSAMYRCASSRAGSSYNEQFFGPGTRLTVL.

The J gene is TRBJ1-2, the V gene TRBV9; D unclear. From germline, CDR1 is SGDLS and CDR2 YYNGEE. This CDR3 has 12 residues. Trimming pared 0 bases from V and 8 bases from J, leaving 8 bases between. The CDR3 nucleotides are TGTGCCAGCAGCGTAGGGGCCCACGGCTACACCTTC. Amino acids: CASSVGAHGYTF.

The genes are TRBV7-2 and TRBJ1-6, with a tentative D call TRBD1 (6 bases). Trimming removed 4 bases from V and 4 bases from J, with 14 bases in between. The CDR3 consists of 16 residues. Germline CDR1 and CDR2: SGHTA and FQGNSA. The DNA for the CDR3 is TGTGCCAGCAGCTCAACAGGGACTGTGTATAATTCACCCCTCCACTTT. Amino acids: CASSSTGTVYNSPLHF.

The chain carries TRBV2 and TRBJ1-2, with 7 nucleotides matching TRBD1. V shed 4 bases, J shed 0 bases, and the junction held 8 bases outside the gene matches. Germline V gene sequence: CDR1 SNHLY, CDR2 FYNNEI. The CDR3 covers 16 residues. CDR3 in DNA: TGTGCCAGCAGTGGGCTGGAAGGGACAGCTAACTATGGCTACACCTTC. Translation: CASSGLEGTANYGYTF. The whole variable domain, filled in from reference TRBV2 and TRBJ1-2, reads EPEVTQTPSHQVTQMGQEVILRCVPISNHLYFYWYRQILGQKVEFLVSFYNNEISEKSEIFDDQFSVERPDGSNFTLKIRSTKLEDSAMYFCASSGLEGTANYGYTFGSGTRLTVV.

The chain recombines TRBV6-4 with TRBJ2-1, with 9 bases matching TRBD2. The CDR3 loop spans 16 amino acids. V was pared by 8 bases and J by 5 bases, with 13 bases of the junction left unmatched. Per the germline V gene, CDR1 is MRHNA and CDR2 is SNTAGT. The CDR3 reads CASPVSPSGGNNEQFF. The CDR3 DNA reads as TGTGCCAGCCCAGTGTCTCCCAGCGGGGGGAACAATGAGCAGTTCTTC.